Listed below are T cell receptor beta chains from one sample, sequenced in a study of cytomegalovirus exposure and HLA in healthy donors. TCRdb's table, derived via immunoSEQ multiplex PCR, lists solely in-frame clones and lacks some. Of 80,000 to 100,000 clones listed, about 79% are singletons. The specimen was PBMCs. The origin of the receptors is a male donor in good health and CMV-seropositive. CDR3s include the opening cysteine and the closing phenylalanine or tryptophan. The D gene is left open where the match is weak. Expanded clones are given a class, and other clones once, few, many or no size at all.

V	size	J	D	CDR3	DNA
TRBV29-1	NA	TRBJ2-1	TRBD1	CSVEGGQGADEQFF	TGCAGCGTTGAAGGGGGACAGGGTGCCGATGAGCAGTTCTTC
TRBV6-1	NA	TRBJ2-3	TRBD1	CASSEDVGTGGDTQYF	TGTGCCAGCAGTGAAGACGTAGGGACAGGAGGAGATACGCAGTATTTT
TRBV7-8	NA	TRBJ1-1	NA	CASSLVSPSEAFF	TGTGCCAGCAGCTTAGTCTCCCCTTCTGAAGCTTTCTTT
TRBV10-1	NA	TRBJ2-3	TRBD2	CASSVSGTSGLDTQYF	TGCGCCAGCAGTGTTTCTGGGACTAGCGGACTAGATACGCAGTATTTT
TRBV20-1	NA	TRBJ1-2	NA	CSATVNYGYTF	TGCAGTGCTACAGTTAACTATGGCTACACCTTC
TRBV4-1	few	TRBJ1-1	NA	CASSPRQDTEAFF	TGCGCCAGCAGCCCCCGTCAGGACACTGAAGCTTTCTTT
TRBV5-4	NA	TRBJ2-3	NA	CASKLGGALTDTQYF	TGTGCCAGCAAGTTAGGGGGGGCCCTCACAGATACGCAGTATTTT
TRBV7-9	few	TRBJ1-1	NA	CASKGEGTNTEAFF	TGTGCCAGCAAAGGGGAGGGAACGAACACTGAAGCTTTCTTT
TRBV9	NA	TRBJ1-2	NA	CASSVVRGEHYGYTF	TGTGCCAGCAGCGTAGTCAGAGGAGAGCACTATGGCTACACCTTC
TRBV2	once	TRBJ1-3	NA	CARSIPDRSGNTIYF	TGTGCCAGGTCCATACCCGACAGATCTGGTAACACCATATATTTT
TRBV19	NA	TRBJ1-5	TRBD1	CASSMDRANNQPQHF	TGTGCCAGTAGTATGGACAGGGCGAACAATCAGCCCCAGCATTTT
TRBV30	NA	TRBJ2-1	NA	CAWSRAGLVYNEQFF	TGTGCCTGGAGTCGTGCAGGGCTCGTTTACAATGAGCAGTTCTTC
TRBV4-1	NA	TRBJ2-1	TRBD1	CASSRTQIRGLNEQFF	TGCGCCAGCAGCCGGACTCAGATTAGGGGGCTAAATGAGCAGTTCTTC
TRBV9	NA	TRBJ2-2	NA	CASSVGTVNTGELFF	TGTGCCAGCAGCGTAGGGACAGTGAACACCGGGGAGCTGTTTTTT
TRBV5-8	NA	TRBJ2-1	TRBD2	CASKQGRTSGGLSYNEQFF	TGTGCCAGCAAGCAAGGTCGGACTAGCGGGGGGTTGTCCTACAATGAGCAGTTCTTC
TRBV29-1	NA	TRBJ2-1	TRBD1	CSVAGQPNEQFF	TGCAGCGTTGCGGGACAGCCCAATGAGCAGTTCTTC
TRBV5-4	NA	TRBJ2-3	TRBD2	CASSLAGRGGSTDTQYF	TGTGCCAGCAGCTTGGCCGGGCGGGGGGGGAGCACAGATACGCAGTATTTT
TRBV6-1	NA	TRBJ1-1	NA	CASSEKTAEAFF	TGTGCCAGCAGTGAAAAGACAGCTGAAGCTTTCTTT
TRBV5-6	few	TRBJ1-1	TRBD1	CASSPGQGAWDTEAFF	TGTGCCAGCAGCCCCGGACAGGGGGCTTGGGACACTGAAGCTTTCTTT
TRBV5-6	few	TRBJ1-5	NA	CASSLAPEGQPQHF	TGTGCCAGCAGCCTGGCGCCTGAGGGTCAGCCCCAGCATTTT
TRBV5-6	NA	TRBJ2-2	TRBD2	CATRGGNTGELFF	TGTGCCACCCGGGGGGGAAACACCGGGGAGCTGTTTTTT
TRBV11-3	NA	TRBJ2-1	NA	CASSLNRVTYNEQFF	TGTGCCAGCAGCTTAAACAGGGTGACCTACAATGAGCAGTTCTTC
TRBV5-6	NA	TRBJ2-7	NA	CASSSVGSSYEQYF	TGTGCCAGCAGCTCCGTAGGGAGCTCCTACGAGCAGTACTTC
TRBV18	NA	TRBJ1-5	NA	CASSPTFYQPQHF	TGTGCCAGCTCACCGACATTTTATCAGCCCCAGCATTTT
TRBV6-5	NA	TRBJ2-7	TRBD1	CATSLGQGKSYEQYF	TGTGCCACCTCCCTCGGACAGGGAAAATCCTACGAGCAGTACTTC
TRBV29-1	NA	TRBJ1-1	TRBD1	CSLMEQGAEAFF	TGCAGCCTAATGGAACAGGGGGCTGAAGCTTTCTTT
TRBV4-1	NA	TRBJ2-7	TRBD2	CASSQVGRAGGYEQYF	TGCGCCAGCAGCCAAGTGGGCCGAGCGGGGGGTTACGAGCAGTACTTC
TRBV19	NA	TRBJ1-5	TRBD1	CASSIQGAGQPQHF	TGTGCCAGTAGTATACAGGGGGCTGGTCAGCCCCAGCATTTT
TRBV9	NA	TRBJ2-2	TRBD2	CVSNEDSGGRGGGELFF	TGTGTCAGCAACGAGGATAGCGGGGGCCGCGGGGGCGGGGAGCTGTTTTTT
TRBV30	NA	TRBJ1-1	TRBD1	CAWKGQGLTEAFF	TGTGCCTGGAAAGGACAGGGACTAACTGAAGCTTTCTTT
TRBV5-4	NA	TRBJ1-2	NA	CASSPKEGVREGYTF	TGTGCCAGCAGCCCTAAAGAGGGGGTACGAGAAGGCTACACCTTC
TRBV19	NA	TRBJ1-5	NA	CASSTTGYSNQPQHF	TGTGCCAGTAGTACGACAGGTTATAGCAATCAGCCCCAGCATTTT
TRBV30	NA	TRBJ2-4	TRBD1	CAWTDRTGGIQYF	TGTGCCTGGACGGACAGGACAGGGGGGATTCAGTACTTC
TRBV9	NA	TRBJ2-5	TRBD1	CASSVETTGGRETQYF	TGTGCCAGCAGCGTAGAAACCACAGGGGGCCGGGAGACCCAGTACTTC
TRBV9	few	TRBJ1-6	TRBD1	CASSPRTGNGRSPLHF	TGTGCCAGCAGCCCCCGGACAGGGAACGGTCGTTCACCCCTCCACTTT
TRBV6-1	NA	TRBJ2-1	NA	CASRLEGGEQFF	TGTGCCAGCAGGCTAGAGGGCGGTGAGCAGTTCTTC
TRBV29-1	once	TRBJ2-7	TRBD1	CSAGDRTYSYEQYF	TGCAGCGCTGGGGACAGGACCTACTCCTACGAGCAGTACTTC
TRBV6-5	few	TRBJ2-2	TRBD1	CASRRTGAYGELFF	TGTGCCAGCAGACGGACAGGGGCCTACGGGGAGCTGTTTTTT
TRBV30	NA	TRBJ2-3	TRBD2	CAWSLPVFGLAGGRADTQYF	TGTGCCTGGAGTCTTCCCGTTTTCGGCCTAGCGGGGGGGCGGGCAGATACGCAGTATTTT
TRBV7-9	few	TRBJ1-1	NA	CASSTSRGEAFF	TGTGCCAGCAGTACAAGTCGGGGTGAAGCTTTCTTT
TRBV9	few	TRBJ2-7	NA	CASSVDEGPYEQYF	TGTGCCAGCAGCGTAGACGAGGGTCCCTACGAGCAGTACTTC
TRBV9	NA	TRBJ2-4	TRBD2	CASSAISGWNIQYF	TGTGCCAGCAGCGCGATTAGCGGGTGGAACATTCAGTACTTC